This entry describes one TCR beta chain. CDR1 ENHRY and CDR2 SYGVKD come from the germline V gene. V gave up 7 bases and J gave up 9 bases; unmatched junction bases: 10. The length of the CDR3 is 14 residues. These data come from a study of beta chain features in type 1 diabetes. cDNA synthesis used the whole RNA isolate, giving expressed TCRB sequences. The method was immunoSEQ multiplex PCR; TCRdb's version includes in-frame clones alone and lacks a portion of them. The data hold hundreds of thousands of clones, with around 15% observed a single time. This clonotype originated in a man aged 30-40 years in good health. The specimen sequenced was central memory CD4+ T cells from blood. This chain joins TRBV10-3 and TRBJ2-1; 9 bases fit TRBD2. The CDR3 protein is CAIKAGGPNSEQFF. CDR3 nucleotides: TGTGCCATCAAGGCGGGAGGGCCGAACAGTGAGCAGTTCTTC.